This T cell receptor beta chain derives from a study of blood T cell repertoires in COVID-19 (dated by TCRdb to the early 2020s). With regard to the full study: Collaborator samples came from the United States, Italy and Spain and covered acute and convalescent phases of COVID-19. The material from the prospective study consisted of cDNA or gDNA derived from T cells, B-cell-depleted T cells, or PBMCs. Subjects who had been exposed to COVID-19, were actively infected with it, or had recovered from it provided the deeply sampled blood TCRbeta repertoires that made up the dataset. The repertoires were made available in a free public database intended to serve as a resource for research on the immune response to SARS-CoV-2. The samples were drawn from the first 160 participants of the ongoing ImmuneRACE study and from 1,254 subjects provided by 6 global collaborators. Sample metadata almost always included a de-identified subject ID, COVID-19 status, age in years and sex. HLA class I and class II types, where available, came from metadata supplied by the sample provider rather than from assay-based typing.

Overall study results and their limits: Clinical and demographic metadata were provided uncurated, with the amount varying by source and participant.

The cysteine opens and the phenylalanine closes a CDR3 of 16 amino acids. Only the CDR3 region is kept as DNA, spanning 48 bases read in frame from base 1. V is reduced by 3 bases and J by 2 bases, leaving a spacing of 11 bases between them. For CDR1 and CDR2, the germline V gene (reference sequence) lists LNHDA and SQIVND. Whole blood was collected in K2EDTA tubes by collaborating institutions according to the institutions' own protocols. Collaborator samples were shipped for TCRbeta analysis as frozen whole blood, isolated PBMCs, or DNA extracted from either sample type. The immunoSEQ Assay, a bias-controlled multiplex PCR, was used to amplify TCRbeta CDR3 regions from genomic DNA. The study's processing was this. The number of nucleated cells in each sample was estimated by amplification of reference gene primers within the assay. To quantify the absolute abundance of each unique TCRbeta CDR3 rearrangement, sequence reads were collapsed and filtered. Productive Simpson clonality was computed per sample as the square root of Simpson's diversity index over productive rearrangements. As stored in TCRdb, this immuneACCESS dataset retains in-frame rearrangements with V and J assigned. A fraction of the clones does not appear; measured against another copy, unresolved V genes explain less than half of the discrepancy, and the remainder lacks a known reason. That table supplies the V and J calls and clone size; D and trimming were determined from the DNA. This sample gives 30,000 to 40,000 clones in total; 80% of them show up just once. The ten largest make up less than 35% of the sample.

Remarks on this clone: Its cognate antigen has yet to be identified. No quality values exist for individual bases; no much larger clone is one base distant.

The source is a man older than 75 with acute or convalescent COVID-19. The chain is made from TRBV19 and TRBJ2-6; the D gene cannot be resolved reliably. The sample was peripheral blood. The CDR3 reads as follows: CASSITPDPGANVLTF. In nucleotides, the sequence is TGTGCCAGTAGTATTACTCCCGATCCTGGGGCCAACGTCCTGACTTTC. The full variable domain, completed from the reference TRBV19 and TRBJ2-6 proteins outside the CDR3, reads DGGITQSPKYLFRKEGQNVTLSCEQNLNHDAMYWYRQDPGQGLRLIYYSQIVNDFQKGDIAEGYSVSREKKESFPLTVTSAQKNPTAFYLCASSITPDPGANVLTFGAGSRLTVL.